Listed here are 11 T cell receptor beta chains from one sample, sequenced in a study of tissue T cells after allogeneic stem cell transplantation. TCRdb keeps only in-frame clones here, not all; method: immunoSEQ multiplex PCR. The sample consists of over 2,000 clones, approximately 63% of them appearing once. Adult allogeneic hematopoietic cell transplant recipients with steroid-refractory graft-versus-host disease were prospectively enrolled for research autopsy. Sequenced material: ileal tissue, taken at autopsy. The receptors here all came from a male patient at least 60 years old with steroid-refractory graft-versus-host disease after an allogeneic stem cell transplant. Part of the T cells may come from the graft donor.

This chain uses TRBV25-1 with TRBJ1-3; unclear D gene. The germline V gene has CDR1 MGHDK and CDR2 SYGVNS. The CDR3 runs 17 residues. V was clipped by 1 base and J by 4 bases, with 17 bases between them. CDR3 sequence: CASSESGRLISGNTIYF. The CDR3 nucleotides read TGTGCCAGCAGTGAATCAGGCAGGCTAATCTCCGGAAACACCATATATTTT.

The V gene is TRBV4-3, the J gene TRBJ1-1; D gene uncertain. This CDR3 spans 16 amino acids. V lost 1 base to trimming and J lost 4 bases, with 16 bases between them. Germline CDR1 and CDR2: LGHNA and YSLEER. The CDR3 loop is CASSQVVGVLGTEAFF. The CDR3 nucleotides read TGCGCCAGCAGCCAAGTGGTTGGGGTATTAGGCACTGAAGCTTTCTTT.

The rearrangement uses TRBV6-1 and TRBJ1-1; D not resolved. The CDR3 is made up of 14 amino acids. Germline values: CDR1 MNHNS, CDR2 SASEGT. V lost 2 bases, J lost 5 bases, and 12 bases lay in between. CDR3 nucleotide sequence: TGTGCCAGCAGTGAATTTACGTCGGAGACTGAAGCTTTCTTT. The encoded protein is CASSEFTSETEAFF.

V is TRBV10-3 and J is TRBJ2-7; D ambiguous. The CDR3 extends over 12 amino acids. V was trimmed by 11 bases and J by 3 bases, leaving 14 bases between them. Germline CDR1 is ENHRY and CDR2 is SYGVKD. CDR3 residues: CAARESVYEQYF. DNA of the CDR3: TGTGCCGCGCGCGAATCAGTCTACGAGCAGTACTTC.

The chain uses TRBV10-3 and TRBJ2-1, with a tentative D call TRBD2 (6 bases). Germline loops: CDR1 ENHRY, CDR2 SYGVKD. The CDR3 is 17 residues long. Trimming removed 0 bases at V and 0 bases at J, with 12 bases between. The DNA of the CDR3 is TGTGCCATCAGTGAGTCGGGCACTAGCATCTCCTACAATGAGCAGTTCTTC. As protein: CAISESGTSISYNEQFF.

J is TRBJ2-2 and V is TRBV9; 9 bases are a match to TRBD1. There are 15 residues in the CDR3. Per the germline V gene, CDR1 is SGDLS and CDR2 is YYNGEE. V dropped 5 bases and J dropped 9; count of bases not matched to a gene: 11. CDR3 in DNA: TGTGCCAGCAGTCGTACAGGGGGCGTTAGTCGGGAGCTGTTTTTT. Amino acids: CASSRTGGVSRELFF.

This clone showed up just a few times. V and J are TRBV27 and TRBJ1-1; D gene unclear. The germline V gene has CDR1 MNHEY and CDR2 SMNVEV (reference sequence). V dropped 3 bases and J dropped 0 bases, with 11 bases sitting between them. The CDR3 contains 15 residues. This CDR3 reads CASSLSSSMNTEAFF. The CDR3 region has the DNA TGTGCCAGCAGTTTGTCCTCCAGCATGAACACTGAAGCTTTCTTT.

This rearrangement joins TRBV6-6 to TRBJ1-3; 8 nucleotides match TRBD1. J lost 1 base, V lost 5 bases, and 10 bases had no gene match. CDR1 is MNHNY, CDR2 SVGAGI, per germline (reference sequence). The CDR3 covers 17 residues. The CDR3 region has the DNA TGTGCCAGCAGTCGTCTGAGTGGACAGGGTTCTGGAAACACCATATATTTT. Translating gives CASSRLSGQGSGNTIYF.

The V call is TRBV18, the J call TRBJ2-6; a possible D gene is TRBD1 (5 bases). CDR1 is KGHSH and CDR2 is LQKENI in the germline V gene. The V gene lost 6 bases and the J gene lost 0 bases, with 21 bases spanning the gap. CDR3 length equals 19 residues. In DNA form, the CDR3 reads TGTGCCAGCTCCTCACGAGGCGGAGACAGTCTCTCTGGGGCCAACGTCCTGACTTTC. The encoded protein is CASSSRGGDSLSGANVLTF.

This clone was recorded a few times. The V and J genes are TRBV7-6 and TRBJ2-2; 8 bases map to TRBD1. This CDR3 is 18 amino acids long. From germline, CDR1 is SGHVS and CDR2 FNYEAQ. V shed 5 bases and J 1 base; nucleotides not matched to a gene: 12. The CDR3 is CASSPTIGTGGNTGELFF. The CDR3 nucleotides are TGTGCCAGCAGCCCTACCATTGGGACAGGAGGGAACACCGGGGAGCTGTTTTTT.

This sequence joins TRBV11-2 and TRBJ2-2, with unresolved D. The germline CDR1 and CDR2 sequences are SGHAT and FQNNGV. V was clipped by 4 bases and J by 2 bases, with 20 bases between them. The CDR3 sequence is 18 residues long. For the CDR3, the DNA is TGTGCCAGCAGCTCGACCCGGGTGGGCAGAGGAAACACCGGGGAGCTGTTTTTT. Its protein product is CASSSTRVGRGNTGELFF. The variable domain in full, completed from reference TRBV11-2 and TRBJ2-2, reads EAGVAQSPRYKIIEKRQSVAFWCNPISGHATLYWYQQILGQGPKLLIQFQNNGVVDDSQLPKDRFSAERLKGVDSTLKIQPAKLEDSAVYLCASSSTRVGRGNTGELFFGEGSRLTVL.